This T cell receptor (beta chain) was documented in a study of blood T cell repertoires in COVID-19. Repertoires were generated with immunoSEQ multiplex PCR, while TCRdb's copy carries only in-frame clones and drops some. The sample records about 470,000 clones, roughly 87% being singletons. The sequenced material came from PBMCs or T cells enriched from blood (not recorded which). The sequence derives from a woman under 30 who had recovered from COVID-19.

The CDR3 DNA follows: TGTGCCAGCAGCCCGAACGAAGAGAGGGCTTTCTTT. Its protein product is CASSPNEERAFF. The chain recombines TRBV3-1 (or the pseudogene TRBV3-2) with TRBJ1-1, with D hard to call. Germline CDR1 LGHDT, CDR2 YNNKEL (reference sequence). This CDR3 spans 12 amino acids. V was clipped by 4 bases and J by 11 bases, with 14 bases between them.